This T cell receptor beta chain was captured by sequencing in a study of T cells in Graves' hyperthyroidism and ophthalmopathy. No progression to ophthalmopathy during 18 months of follow-up defined stable disease. In patients aged 18 to 65, hyperthyroidism was newly diagnosed, with duration under 2 months. Study-level results: A model of 13 V-J features distinguished ophthalmopathy from stable hyperthyroidism.

This clonotype was picked up a small number of times. Antigen: not known. The source material, RNA transcripts, was used to amplify TCR beta CDR3 regions. The study used the HTBI primer set for a first-round RT-PCR of the TCR CDR3. TCRdb re-called the multiplex PCR reads through MiXCR, storing one row per CDR3 protein. The top ten clones hold under 55% of a sample with 300,000 to 350,000 distinct CDR3 sequences, 18% of them seen once. Trimming pared 3 bases from V and 4 bases from J, leaving 15 bases between. CDR1 is LNHNV, CDR2 YYDKDF, per germline (reference sequence). The CDR3 is made up of 15 amino acids.

Input material: blood. The V gene is TRBV15, the J gene TRBJ2-5; possibly TRBD1 or TRBD2 for D (5 bases each). This TCR came from a woman in her fifties or sixties with Graves' hyperthyroidism. The chain's CDR3 is CATSSELGTGETQYF. As DNA, the CDR3 is TGTGCCACCAGCAGTGAACTAGGGACCGGAGAGACCCAGTACTTC.